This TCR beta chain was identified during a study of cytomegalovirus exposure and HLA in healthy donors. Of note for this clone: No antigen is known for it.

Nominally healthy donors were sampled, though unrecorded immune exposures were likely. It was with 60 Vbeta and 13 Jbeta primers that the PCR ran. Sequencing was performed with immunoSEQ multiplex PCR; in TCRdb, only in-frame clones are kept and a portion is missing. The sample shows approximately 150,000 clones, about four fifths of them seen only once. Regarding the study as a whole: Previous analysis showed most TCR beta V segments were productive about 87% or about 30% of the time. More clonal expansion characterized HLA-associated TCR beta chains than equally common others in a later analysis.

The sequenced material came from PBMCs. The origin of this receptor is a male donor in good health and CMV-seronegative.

The DNA of the CDR3 is TGCGCCAGCAGCTATTTGGACATCCAAGAGACCCAGTACTTC. Protein: CASSYLDIQETQYF. The J gene is TRBJ2-5, the V gene TRBV5-1; a possible D gene is TRBD1 (5 bases). The CDR3 contains 14 residues. Per the germline V gene, CDR1 is SGHRS and CDR2 is YFSETQ. V shed 3 bases and J shed 1 base, with 10 bases lying between them. The variable domain in full, completed from reference TRBV5-1 and TRBJ2-5, reads KAGVTQTPRYLIKTRGQQVTLSCSPISGHRSVSWYQQTPGQGLQFLFEYFSETQRNKGNFPGRFSGRQFSNSRSEMNVSTLELGDSALYLCASSYLDIQETQYFGPGTRLLVL.